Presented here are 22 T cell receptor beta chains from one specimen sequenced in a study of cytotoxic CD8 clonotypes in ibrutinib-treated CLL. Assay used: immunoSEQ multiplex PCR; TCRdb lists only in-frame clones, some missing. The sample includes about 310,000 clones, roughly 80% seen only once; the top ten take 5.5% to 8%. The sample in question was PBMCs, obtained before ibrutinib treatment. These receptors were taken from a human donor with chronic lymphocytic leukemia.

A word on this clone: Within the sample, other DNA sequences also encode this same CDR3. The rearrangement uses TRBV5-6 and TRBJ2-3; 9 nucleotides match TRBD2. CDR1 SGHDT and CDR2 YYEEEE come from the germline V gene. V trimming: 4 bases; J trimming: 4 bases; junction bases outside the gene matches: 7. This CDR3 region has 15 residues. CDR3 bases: TGTGCCAGCAGCCTTAGCGGGAGTTACGCAGATACGCAGTATTTT. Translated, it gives CASSLSGSYADTQYF.

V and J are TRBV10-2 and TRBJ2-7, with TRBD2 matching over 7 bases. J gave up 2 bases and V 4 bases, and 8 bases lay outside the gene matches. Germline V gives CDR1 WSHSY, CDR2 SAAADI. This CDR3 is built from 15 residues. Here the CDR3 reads CASSAASGVTYEQYF. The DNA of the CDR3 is TGCGCCAGCAGTGCAGCGAGCGGGGTAACCTACGAGCAGTACTTC.

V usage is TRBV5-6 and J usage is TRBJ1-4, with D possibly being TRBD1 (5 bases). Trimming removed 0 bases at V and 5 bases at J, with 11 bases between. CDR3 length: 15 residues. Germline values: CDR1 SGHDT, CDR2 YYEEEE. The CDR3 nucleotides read TGTGCCAGCAGCTTGGTCCGGGACGGAAATGAAAAACTGTTTTTT. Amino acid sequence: CASSLVRDGNEKLFF.

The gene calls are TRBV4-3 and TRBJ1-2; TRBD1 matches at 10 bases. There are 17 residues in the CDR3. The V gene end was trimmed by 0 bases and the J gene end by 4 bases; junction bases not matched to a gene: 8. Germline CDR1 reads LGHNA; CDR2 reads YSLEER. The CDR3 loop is CASSQDRGDRGGYGYTF. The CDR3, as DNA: TGCGCCAGCAGCCAAGATCGGGGGGACAGGGGTGGCTATGGCTACACCTTC.

The CDR3: CASSKTGDIGYEQYF. The CDR3 DNA sequence: TGCGCCAGCAGCAAAACAGGGGATATCGGCTACGAGCAGTACTTC. The chain employs TRBV5-1 and TRBJ2-7, with 7 bases that match TRBD1. CDR3 length: 15 residues. Germline V gene lookup returns CDR1 SGHRS and CDR2 YFSETQ. The junction had 10 bases not matched to a gene; V was cut back by 4 bases and J by 3 bases.

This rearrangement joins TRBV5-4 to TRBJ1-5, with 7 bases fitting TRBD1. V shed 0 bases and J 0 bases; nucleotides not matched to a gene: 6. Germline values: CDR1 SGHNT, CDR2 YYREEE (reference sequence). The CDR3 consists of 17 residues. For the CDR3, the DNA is TGTGCCAGCAGCTTGGGCCCTGACAGGGCTAGCAATCAGCCCCAGCATTTT. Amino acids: CASSLGPDRASNQPQHF.

DNA of the CDR3: TGTGCCAGCAGCCAACATAGCAATCAGCCCCAGCATTTT. Translated, it gives CASSQHSNQPQHF. This chain uses TRBV6-5 with TRBJ1-5; the D is unclear. Trimming removed 6 bases from V and 0 bases from J, with 6 bases in between. Germline V gene data show CDR1 as MNHEY and CDR2 as SVGAGI. The CDR3 extends over 13 amino acids.

In DNA, the CDR3 is TGTGCCAGCAGCAAAGGGGACAGGCAAACTGGAAACACCATATATTTT. Its protein product is CASSKGDRQTGNTIYF. The chain has TRBV5-8 and TRBJ1-3; 8 nucleotides line up with TRBD1. The CDR3 has 16 residues. Unmatched junction bases numbered 8, after V lost 4 bases and J lost 2 bases. The germline CDR1 and CDR2 sequences are SGHTS and YDEGEE.

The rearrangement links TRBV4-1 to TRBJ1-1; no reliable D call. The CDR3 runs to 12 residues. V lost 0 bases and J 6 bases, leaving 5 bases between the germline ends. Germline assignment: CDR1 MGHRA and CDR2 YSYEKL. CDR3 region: CASSQEPPEAFF. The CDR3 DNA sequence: TGCGCCAGCAGCCAAGAACCTCCTGAAGCTTTCTTT.

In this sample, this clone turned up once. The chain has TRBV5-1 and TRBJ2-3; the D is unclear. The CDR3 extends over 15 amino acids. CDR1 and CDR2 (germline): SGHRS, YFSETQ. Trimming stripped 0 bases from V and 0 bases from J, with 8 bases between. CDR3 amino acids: CASSLGLSSTDTQYF. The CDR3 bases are TGCGCCAGCAGCTTGGGTCTATCTAGCACAGATACGCAGTATTTT.

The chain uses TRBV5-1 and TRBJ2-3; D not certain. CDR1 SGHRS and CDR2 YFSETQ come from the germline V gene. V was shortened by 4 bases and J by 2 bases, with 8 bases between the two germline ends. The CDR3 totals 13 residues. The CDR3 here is CASSRVVTDTQYF. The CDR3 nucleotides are TGCGCCAGCAGCCGAGTAGTCACAGATACGCAGTATTTT.

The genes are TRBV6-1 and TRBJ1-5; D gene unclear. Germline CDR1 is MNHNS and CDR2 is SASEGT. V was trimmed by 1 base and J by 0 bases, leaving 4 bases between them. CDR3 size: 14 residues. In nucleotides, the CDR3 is TGTGCCAGCAGTGAAGAGTATAGCAATCAGCCCCAGCATTTT. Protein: CASSEEYSNQPQHF.

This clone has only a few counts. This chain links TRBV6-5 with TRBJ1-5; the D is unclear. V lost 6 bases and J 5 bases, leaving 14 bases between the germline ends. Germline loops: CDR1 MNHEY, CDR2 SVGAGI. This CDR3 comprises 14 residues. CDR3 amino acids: CASSTGSGYQPQHF. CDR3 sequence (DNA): TGTGCCAGCAGCACCGGATCGGGGTATCAGCCCCAGCATTTT.

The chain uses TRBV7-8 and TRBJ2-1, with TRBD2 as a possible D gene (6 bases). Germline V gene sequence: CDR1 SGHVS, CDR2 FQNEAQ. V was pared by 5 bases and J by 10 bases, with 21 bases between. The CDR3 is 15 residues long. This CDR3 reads CASSPGTRQVGEQFF. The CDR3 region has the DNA TGTGCCAGCAGCCCCGGGACTCGACAAGTCGGCGAGCAGTTCTTC.

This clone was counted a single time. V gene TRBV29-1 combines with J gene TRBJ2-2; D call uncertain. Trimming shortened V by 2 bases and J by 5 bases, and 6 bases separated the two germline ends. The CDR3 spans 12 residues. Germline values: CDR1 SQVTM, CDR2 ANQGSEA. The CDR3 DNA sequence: TGCAGCGTTGAACCGGTAACCGGGGAGCTGTTTTTT. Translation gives CSVEPVTGELFF.

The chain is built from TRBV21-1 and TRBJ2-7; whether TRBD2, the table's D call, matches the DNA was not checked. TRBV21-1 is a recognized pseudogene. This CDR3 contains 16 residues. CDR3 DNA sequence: TGTGCCAGCAGCAAAAAGACTAGTCGGAGCTCCTACGAGCAGTACTTC. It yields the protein CASSKKTSRSSYEQYF.

In DNA, the CDR3 is TGCGCCAGCAGTCAATCGAGGGACCGGGGACTTGGAGAGCAGTACTTC. This codes for CASSQSRDRGLGEQYF. J is TRBJ2-7 and V is TRBV23-1; tentatively, D is TRBD2 (6 bases). TRBV23-1 falls under the ORF class, with uncertain function. V was cut by 0 bases and J by 7 bases, with 19 bases left in between. The CDR3 is made up of 16 amino acids.

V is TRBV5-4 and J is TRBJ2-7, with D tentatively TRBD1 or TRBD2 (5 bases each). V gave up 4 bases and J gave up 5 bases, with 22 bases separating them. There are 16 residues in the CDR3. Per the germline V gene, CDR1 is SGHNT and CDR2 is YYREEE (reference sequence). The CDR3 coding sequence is TGTGCCAGCAGCCAAATGAGGGACGGCTCGGGCCACGAGCAGTACTTC. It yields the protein CASSQMRDGSGHEQYF.

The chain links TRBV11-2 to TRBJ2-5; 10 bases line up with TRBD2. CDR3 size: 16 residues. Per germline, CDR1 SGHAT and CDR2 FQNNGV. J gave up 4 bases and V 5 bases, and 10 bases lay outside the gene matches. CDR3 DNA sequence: TGTGCCAGCAGCAAGGCTAGCGGGAGTGAGGGAGAGACCCAGTACTTC. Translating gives CASSKASGSEGETQYF.

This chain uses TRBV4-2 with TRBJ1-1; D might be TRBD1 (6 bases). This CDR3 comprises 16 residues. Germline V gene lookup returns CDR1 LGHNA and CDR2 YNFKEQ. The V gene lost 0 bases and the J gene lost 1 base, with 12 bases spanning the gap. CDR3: CASSQDHETGNTEAFF. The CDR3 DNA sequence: TGTGCCAGCAGCCAAGATCATGAGACAGGGAACACTGAAGCTTTCTTT.

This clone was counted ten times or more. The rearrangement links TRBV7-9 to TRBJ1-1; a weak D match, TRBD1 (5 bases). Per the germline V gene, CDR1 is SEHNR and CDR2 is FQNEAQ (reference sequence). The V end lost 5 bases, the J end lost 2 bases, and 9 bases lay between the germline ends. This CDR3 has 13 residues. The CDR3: CASSTTGNTEAFF. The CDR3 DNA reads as TGTGCCAGCAGCACAACAGGAAACACTGAAGCTTTCTTT.

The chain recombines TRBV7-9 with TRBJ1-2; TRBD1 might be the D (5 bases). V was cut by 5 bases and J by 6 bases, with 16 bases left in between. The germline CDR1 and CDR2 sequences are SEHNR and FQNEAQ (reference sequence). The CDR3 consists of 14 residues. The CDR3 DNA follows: TGTGCCAGCAGCCTTAACCAGGGTATGGATGGCTACACCTTC. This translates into CASSLNQGMDGYTF.